Listed below are T cell receptor beta chains from one sample, sequenced in a study of patients and donors after allogeneic stem cell transplantation. TCRdb reanalysed the RT-PCR reads using MiXCR and keeps one entry per CDR3 protein. The sample holds 200,000 to 250,000 distinct CDR3 sequences, 12% to 15% seen once. Sequencing was carried out using blood, either unsorted or a sorted T cell fraction (not recorded which). The receptors here all came from a human donor who was either an allogeneic HSCT recipient or a stem cell or donor lymphocyte infusion donor (not recorded which). It is not recorded whose cells these are; they may come from a transplant donor. Each CDR3 is given with its conserved first and last residue. The D gene is left open where the match is weak. The size field is filled for only some rows; it gives once, few, many or a size class.

TRBD2	.	TRBV7-3	TRBJ2-3	TGTGCCAGCAGCTTCGGGACTAGCTCAGATACGCAGTATTTT	CASSFGTSSDTQYF
TRBD2	few	TRBV5-6	TRBJ2-4	TGTGCCAGCAGCTCTTGGTTAGCGGGGACGAGGGAGGCCAAAAACATTCAGTACTTC	CASSSWLAGTREAKNIQYF
.	.	TRBV7-9	TRBJ2-7	TGTGCCAGCAGCTTTAGGAGGGCAGGGATCTACGAGCAGTACTTC	CASSFRRAGIYEQYF
.	.	TRBV15	TRBJ2-7	TGTGCCACCAGCAGAGAGGGACTGAACTACGAGCAGTACTTC	CATSREGLNYEQYF
.	.	TRBV6-5	TRBJ1-1	TGTGCCAGCAGTTACTCGGATATTAAAACTGAAGCTTTCTTT	CASSYSDIKTEAFF
.	many	TRBV6-1	TRBJ2-7	TGTGCCAGCAGCGCATGGGGCGAATCCTACGAGCAGTACTTC	CASSAWGESYEQYF
.	many	TRBV5-1	TRBJ2-7	TGCGCCAGCAGCTTGGCCCAGAAAGGGCAGGTCGAGCAGTACTTC	CASSLAQKGQVEQYF
.	few	TRBV3-1	TRBJ2-1	TGTGCCAGCAGCCAAGATAATGGAGGGTACAATGAGCAGTTCTTC	CASSQDNGGYNEQFF
.	.	TRBV20-1	TRBJ1-2	TGCAGTGCCCCTCCCGTGGGGGGCTACACCTTC	CSAPPVGGYTF
.	.	TRBV12-3/TRBV12-4	TRBJ2-5	TGTGCCAGCAGTTTTGGGGGAGGGGGGGAGACCCAGTACTTC	CASSFGGGGETQYF
.	.	TRBV5-4	TRBJ2-3	TGTGCCAGCAGCTCCCAGGGTCCTTTTAGCACAGATACGCAGTATTTT	CASSSQGPFSTDTQYF
TRBD1	.	TRBV11-1	TRBJ1-4	TGTGCCAGCAGCCAGGTCGCGACAGGGGAGGAAAAACTGTTTTTT	CASSQVATGEEKLFF
.	few	TRBV5-1	TRBJ2-1	TGCGCCAGCAGCTTGGCCAACGGTGAGCAGTTCTTC	CASSLANGEQFF
TRBD1	few	TRBV7-3	TRBJ2-3	TGTGCCAGCAGCCCGTCGACAGGGATCAACACAGATACGCAGTATTTT	CASSPSTGINTDTQYF
.	.	TRBV12-3/TRBV12-4	TRBJ2-5	TGTGCCAGCAGTTTGGCGGACGTCCAAGAGACCCAGTACTTC	CASSLADVQETQYF
.	.	TRBV2	TRBJ2-1	TGTGCCAGCAGTCCGGGGGACGGAATCTTGGTCATCGAGCAGTTCTTC	CASSPGDGILVIEQFF